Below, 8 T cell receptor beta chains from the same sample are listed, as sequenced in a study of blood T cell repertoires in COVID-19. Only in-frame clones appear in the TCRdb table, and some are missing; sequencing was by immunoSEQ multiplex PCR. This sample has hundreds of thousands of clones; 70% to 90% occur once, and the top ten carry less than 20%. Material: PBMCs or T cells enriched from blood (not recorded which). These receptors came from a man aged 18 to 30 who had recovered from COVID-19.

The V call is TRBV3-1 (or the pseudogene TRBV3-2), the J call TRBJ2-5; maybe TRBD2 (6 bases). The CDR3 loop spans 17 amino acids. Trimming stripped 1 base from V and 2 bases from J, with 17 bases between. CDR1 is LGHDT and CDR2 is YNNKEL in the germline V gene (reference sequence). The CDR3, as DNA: TGTGCCAGCAGCCAAGGATCTTTAGCGGAAGGGCAAGAGACCCAGTACTTC. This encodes CASSQGSLAEGQETQYF.

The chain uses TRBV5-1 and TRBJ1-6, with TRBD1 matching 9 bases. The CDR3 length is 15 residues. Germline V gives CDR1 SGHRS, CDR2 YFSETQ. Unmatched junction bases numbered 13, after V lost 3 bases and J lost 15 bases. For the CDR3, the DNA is TGCGCCAGCAGCTCGGGGGACAGGGCCCCGATCATCCTCCACTTT. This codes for CASSSGDRAPIILHF.

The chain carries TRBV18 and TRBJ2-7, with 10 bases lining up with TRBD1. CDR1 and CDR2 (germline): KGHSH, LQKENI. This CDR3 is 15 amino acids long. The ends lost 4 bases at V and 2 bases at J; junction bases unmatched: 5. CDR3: CASSRGTGDTYEQYF. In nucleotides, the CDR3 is TGTGCCAGCTCACGCGGGACAGGGGATACCTACGAGCAGTACTTC.

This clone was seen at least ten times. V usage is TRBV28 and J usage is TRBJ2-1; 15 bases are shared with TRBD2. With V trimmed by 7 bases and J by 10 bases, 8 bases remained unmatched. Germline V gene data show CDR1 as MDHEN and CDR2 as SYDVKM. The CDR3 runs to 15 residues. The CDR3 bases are TGTGCCAGCAACGGACTAGCGGGAGGGGTGCGGGAGCAGTTCTTC. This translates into CASNGLAGGVREQFF.

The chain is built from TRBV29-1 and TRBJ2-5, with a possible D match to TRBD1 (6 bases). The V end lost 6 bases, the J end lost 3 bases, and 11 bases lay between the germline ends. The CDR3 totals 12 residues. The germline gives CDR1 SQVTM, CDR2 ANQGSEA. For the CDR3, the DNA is TGCAGCGTCCGGGACACCAAAGAGACCCAGTACTTC. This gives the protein CSVRDTKETQYF.

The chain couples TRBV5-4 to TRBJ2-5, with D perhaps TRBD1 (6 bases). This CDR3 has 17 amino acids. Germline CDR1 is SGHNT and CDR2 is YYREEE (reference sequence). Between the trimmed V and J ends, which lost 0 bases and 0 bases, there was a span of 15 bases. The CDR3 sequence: CASSLASPGEYQETQYF. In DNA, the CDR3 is TGTGCCAGCAGCTTGGCCTCGCCAGGGGAGTACCAAGAGACCCAGTACTTC.

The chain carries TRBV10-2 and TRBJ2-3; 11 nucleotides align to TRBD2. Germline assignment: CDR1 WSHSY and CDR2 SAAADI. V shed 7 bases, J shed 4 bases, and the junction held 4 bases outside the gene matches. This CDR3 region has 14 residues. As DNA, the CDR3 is TGCGCCAGCATTAGCGGGGGGGCCGCAGATACGCAGTATTTT. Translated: CASISGGAADTQYF.

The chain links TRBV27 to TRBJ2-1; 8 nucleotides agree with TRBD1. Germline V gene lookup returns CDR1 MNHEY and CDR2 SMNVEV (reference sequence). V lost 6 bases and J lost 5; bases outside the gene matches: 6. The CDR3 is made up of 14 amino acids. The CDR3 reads CASSLTGGDNEQFF. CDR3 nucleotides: TGTGCCAGCAGCCTCACAGGGGGAGACAATGAGCAGTTCTTC.